The table lists the clone carrying this TCR beta chain with many counts. This entry is derived from a study of read filtering for tumor transcriptome and immune sequencing. The library was built from approximately 400 ng RNA with molecular barcoded adaptors for alpha/delta and beta/gamma chains. Using its own MiXCR run on the reads, TCRdb lists one record per CDR3 protein. The profile shows about 63,000 distinct CDR3 sequences, roughly 14% of them singletons. This sequence originates from a donor at least 40 years old with multiple myeloma. Sample: a population of CD138-negative cells sorted from bone marrow.

The CDR3 loop reads CATSDLPNTGIDEQFF. For the CDR3, the DNA is TGTGCCACCAGTGATTTGCCGAACACAGGGATCGATGAGCAGTTCTTC. The J gene is TRBJ2-1, the V gene TRBV24-1; TRBD1 is a possible D gene (6 bases). Germline V lookup: CDR1 KGHDR, CDR2 SFDVKD. V was shortened by 0 bases and J by 8 bases, with 16 bases between the two germline ends. The CDR3 loop spans 16 amino acids.